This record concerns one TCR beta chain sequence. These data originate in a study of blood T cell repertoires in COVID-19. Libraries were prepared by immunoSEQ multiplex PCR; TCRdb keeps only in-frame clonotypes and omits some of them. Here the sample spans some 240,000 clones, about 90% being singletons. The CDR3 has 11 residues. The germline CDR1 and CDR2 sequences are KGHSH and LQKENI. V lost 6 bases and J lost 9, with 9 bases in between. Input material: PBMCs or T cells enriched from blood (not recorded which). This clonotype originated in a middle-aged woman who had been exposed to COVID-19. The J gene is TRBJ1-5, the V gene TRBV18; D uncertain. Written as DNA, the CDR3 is TGTGCCAGCTCTTCCGGCGGGCCCCAGCATTTT. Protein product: CASSSGGPQHF. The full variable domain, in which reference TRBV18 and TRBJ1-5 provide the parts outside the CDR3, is NAGVMQNPRHLVRRRGQEARLRCSPMKGHSHVYWYRQLPEEGLKFMVYLQKENIIDESGMPKERFSAEFPKEGPSILRIQQVVRGDSAAYFCASSSGGPQHFGDGTRLSIL.